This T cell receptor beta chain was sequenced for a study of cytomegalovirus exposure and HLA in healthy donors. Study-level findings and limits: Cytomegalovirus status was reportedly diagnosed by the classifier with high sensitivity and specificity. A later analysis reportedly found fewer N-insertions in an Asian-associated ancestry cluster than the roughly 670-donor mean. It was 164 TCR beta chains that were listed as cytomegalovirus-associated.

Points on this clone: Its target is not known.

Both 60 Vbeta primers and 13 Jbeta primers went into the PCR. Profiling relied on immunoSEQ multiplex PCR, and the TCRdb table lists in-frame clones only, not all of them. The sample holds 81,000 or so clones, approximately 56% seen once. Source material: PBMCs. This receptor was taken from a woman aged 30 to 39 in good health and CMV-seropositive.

In DNA form, the CDR3 reads TGTGCCAGCAGTTTCAGGAGGGGGCTCTATGGCTACACCTTC. Translating gives CASSFRRGLYGYTF. J is TRBJ1-2 and V is TRBV28; 7 bases align to TRBD1. Germline values: CDR1 MDHEN, CDR2 SYDVKM. The V gene end was trimmed by 3 bases and the J gene end by 4 bases; junction bases not matched to a gene: 5. There are 14 residues in the CDR3.